What follows are 11 T cell receptor beta chains derived from one specimen sequenced in a study of T cells in women clearing cervical HPV infection. The table came from immunoSEQ multiplex PCR; TCRdb's copy has only in-frame clones and leaves some out. The sample table sets out fewer than 40,000 clones. The sample consisted of blood buffy coat. These receptors came from a woman between 18 and 70 years old with a cervical HPV16 infection that either progressed to CIN3+ or cleared (not recorded which).

About this clone: The sequence runs out 3 residues before the end of the CDR3; the remainder is reconstructed from the germline J gene. The rearrangement uses TRBV20-1 and TRBJ2-7; 9 positions match TRBD1. This CDR3 comprises 14 residues. Trimming removed 6 bases from V and 3 bases from J; junction bases left unmatched: 9. Germline-derived CDR1 and CDR2 are DFQATT and SNEGSKA (reference sequence). The CDR3 DNA, read in part, is TGCAGTGCGGACCCGGGACAGGGCATCTACGAG. Translated: CSADPGQGIYE. The whole CDR3 sequence reads CSADPGQGIYEQYF.

Regarding this clone: The read terminates 3 residues before the CDR3 end, so the remaining end is supplied by the germline J gene. The genes are TRBV29-1 and TRBJ2-1; 7 positions agree with TRBD1. This CDR3 contains 14 residues. V shed 4 bases, J shed 3 bases, and the junction held 6 bases outside the gene matches. Germline CDR1 SQVTM, CDR2 ANQGSEA. The CDR3 reads CSVATGVGYNEQFF. The CDR3 bases that were read are TGCAGCGTTGCAACAGGGGTGGGCTACAATGAG.

Remarks on this clone: The DNA ends 3 residues before the CDR3 does, and the rest of the CDR3 is filled in from the germline J gene. The chain is built from TRBV14 and TRBJ2-2, with unresolved D. The CDR3 is made up of 14 amino acids. Germline V gives CDR1 SGHDN, CDR2 FVKESK. V was shortened by 2 bases and J by 6 bases, with 10 bases between the two germline ends. CDR3 loop: CASSQQSVAGELFF. The CDR3 DNA, read in part, is TGTGCCAGCAGCCAACAAAGCGTGGCCGGGGAG.

Worth noting for this clone: The CDR3 end falls 3 residues outside the read, so it is completed with the germline J gene. The chain has TRBV5-1 and TRBJ1-1; D is unclear. Trimming shortened V by 1 base and J by 2 bases, and 12 bases separated the two germline ends. The germline V gene encodes CDR1 SGHRS and CDR2 YFSETQ. This CDR3 comprises 15 residues. The CDR3 sequence: CASSLSRLGNTEAFF. CDR3 DNA, as far as it was read: TGCGCCAGCAGCTTGTCCCGACTGGGTAACACTGAA.

On this clone: The sequence runs out 3 residues before the end of the CDR3; the remainder is reconstructed from the germline J gene. J is TRBJ2-5 and V is TRBV5-8; 8 bases fit TRBD1. This CDR3 contains 14 residues. From germline, CDR1 is SGHTS and CDR2 YDEGEE. Trimming at V came to 3 bases and at J to 4 bases, leaving 5 bases not matched to a gene. CDR3 DNA (partial): TGTGCCAGCAGCTCCCGGACAGGGTCAGAGACC. Its translation is CASSSRTGSET. Given in full, the CDR3 is CASSSRTGSETQYF.

To note about this clone: The sequenced fragment ends 3 residues before the CDR3 boundary, so the rest is inferred from the germline J gene. The rearrangement links TRBV11-2 to TRBJ2-3; D call uncertain. V dropped 2 bases and J dropped 3 bases, with 12 bases sitting between them. CDR3 length: 15 amino acids. Germline V gene sequence: CDR1 SGHAT, CDR2 FQNNGV. The covered CDR3 bases are TGTGCCAGCAGCTTAAAAGTGCAGATTACAGATACG. Translating it yields CASSLKVQITDT. The whole CDR3 sequence reads CASSLKVQITDTQYF.

In the case of this clone: The observed sequence ends 3 residues before the CDR3 terminus, with the missing tail filled in from the germline J gene. Other DNA sequences of this sample code for an identical CDR3. The J gene is TRBJ1-2, the V gene TRBV7-2; possible D gene TRBD1, 5 bases. Germline CDR1 and CDR2: SGHTA and FQGNSA. The CDR3 loop spans 15 amino acids. CDR3 residues: CASSLLAGGEGTYTF. The DNA read from the CDR3 is TGTGCCAGCAGCTTACTAGCGGGGGGGGAGGGTACC. Combining the CDR3 with reference TRBV7-2 and TRBJ1-2 gives the whole variable domain GAGVSQSPSNKVTEKGKDVELRCDPISGHTALYWYRQSLGQGLEFLIYFQGNSAPDKSGLPSDRFSAERTGGSVSTLTIQRTQQEDSAVYLCASSLLAGGEGTYTFGSGTRLTVV.

Points on this clone: Read coverage stops 3 residues before the CDR3 terminus; the germline J gene supplies the remainder. V gene TRBV7-3 combines with J gene TRBJ2-3, with D possibly being TRBD1 (6 bases). V lost 4 bases to trimming and J lost 3 bases, with 11 bases between them. The germline V gene encodes CDR1 SGHTA and CDR2 FQGTGA. CDR3 length: 14 amino acids. CDR3 residues: CASSSGQSTDTQYF. The part of the CDR3 DNA that was read is TGTGCCAGCAGCTCAGGACAGTCTACAGATACG.

The CDR3 sequence: CASSFFPPNTGGYEQYF. CDR3 DNA (partial): TGTGCCAGCAGTTTTTTCCCCCCCAACACAGGGGGCTACGAG. The V gene is TRBV27, the J gene TRBJ2-7; 8 nucleotides match TRBD1. Read coverage stops 3 residues before the CDR3 terminus; the germline J gene supplies the remainder. The CDR3 runs to 17 residues. CDR1 is MNHEY, CDR2 SMNVEV, per germline (reference sequence). With 3 bases clipped from V and 3 bases from J, the junction kept 13 bases outside the gene matches.

Concerning this clone: With the read ending 3 residues before the CDR3 end, the germline J gene is used to fill in that end. The chain uses TRBV18 and TRBJ2-2; 8 nucleotides line up with TRBD1. The CDR3 has 14 amino acids. Germline V lookup: CDR1 KGHSH, CDR2 LQKENI. This chain's CDR3 is CASSRQTGDSPLFF. The CDR3 DNA, read in part, is TGTGCCAGCTCACGGCAGACAGGGGATTCACCG.

To note about this clone: The sequence runs out 3 residues before the end of the CDR3; the remainder is reconstructed from the germline J gene. The chain joins TRBV7-3 to TRBJ2-5; a weak D match, TRBD1 (6 bases). Germline V lookup: CDR1 SGHTA, CDR2 FQGTGA. The CDR3 consists of 15 residues. V lost 8 bases and J 5 bases, leaving 21 bases between the germline ends. The CDR3 is CASQPSTGFGETQYF. The sequenced part of the CDR3 DNA is TGTGCCAGCCAACCCTCTACAGGGTTTGGTGAGACC.